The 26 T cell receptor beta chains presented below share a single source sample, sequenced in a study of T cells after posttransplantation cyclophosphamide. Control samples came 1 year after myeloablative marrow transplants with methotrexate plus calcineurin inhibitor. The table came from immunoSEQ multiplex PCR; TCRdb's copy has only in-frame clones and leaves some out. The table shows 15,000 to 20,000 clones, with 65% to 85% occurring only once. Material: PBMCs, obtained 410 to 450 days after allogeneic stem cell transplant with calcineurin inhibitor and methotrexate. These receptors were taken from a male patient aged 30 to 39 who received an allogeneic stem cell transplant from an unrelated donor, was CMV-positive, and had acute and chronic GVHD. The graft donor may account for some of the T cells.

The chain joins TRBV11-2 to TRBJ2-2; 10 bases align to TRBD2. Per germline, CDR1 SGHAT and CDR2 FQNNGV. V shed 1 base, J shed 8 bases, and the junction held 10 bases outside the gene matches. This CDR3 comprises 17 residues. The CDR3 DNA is TGTGCCAGCAGCTTAGCGGTCGCCCTAGCGGGAGATGGGGAGCTGTTTTTT. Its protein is CASSLAVALAGDGELFF.

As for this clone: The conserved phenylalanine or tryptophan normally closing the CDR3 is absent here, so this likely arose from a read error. The CDR3: CASSSSTDTQYL. The CDR3 DNA reads TGTGCCAGCAGCTCGTCAACAGATACGCAGTATCTT. The chain combines TRBV7-6 with TRBJ2-3; D not resolved. V lost 4 bases and J lost 3, with 5 bases in between. There are 12 residues in the CDR3. Germline V lookup: CDR1 SGHVS, CDR2 FNYEAQ.

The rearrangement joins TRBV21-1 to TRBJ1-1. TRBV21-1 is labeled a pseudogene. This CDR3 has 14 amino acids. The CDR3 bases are TGTGCCAGCAGCAAAGCTTGTGGAGGAGGATTTGCTTTCTTT. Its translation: CASSKACGGGFAFF.

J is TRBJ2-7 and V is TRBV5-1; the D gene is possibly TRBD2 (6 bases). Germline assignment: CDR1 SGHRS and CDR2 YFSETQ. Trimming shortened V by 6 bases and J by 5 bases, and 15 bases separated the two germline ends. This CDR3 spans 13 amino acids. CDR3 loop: CASTSLEGNEQYF. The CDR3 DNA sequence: TGCGCCAGCACCTCATTGGAGGGTAACGAGCAGTACTTC. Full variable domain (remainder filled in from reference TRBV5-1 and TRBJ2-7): KAGVTQTPRYLIKTRGQQVTLSCSPISGHRSVSWYQQTPGQGLQFLFEYFSETQRNKGNFPGRFSGRQFSNSRSEMNVSTLELGDSALYLCASTSLEGNEQYFGPGTRLTVT.

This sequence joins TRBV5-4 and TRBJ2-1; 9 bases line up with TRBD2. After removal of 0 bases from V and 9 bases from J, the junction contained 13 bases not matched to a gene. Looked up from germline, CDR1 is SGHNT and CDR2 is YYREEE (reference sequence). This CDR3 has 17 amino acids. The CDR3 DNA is TGTGCCAGCAGCTTGGAGGCTAGCGGGACCCCAGCTCGTGAGCAGTTCTTC. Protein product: CASSLEASGTPAREQFF.

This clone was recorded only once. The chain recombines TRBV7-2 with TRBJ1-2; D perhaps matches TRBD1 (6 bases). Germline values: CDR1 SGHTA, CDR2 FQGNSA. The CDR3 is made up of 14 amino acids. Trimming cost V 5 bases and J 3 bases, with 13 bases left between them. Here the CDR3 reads CASSPRQEDYGYTF. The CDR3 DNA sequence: TGTGCCAGCAGCCCTAGACAGGAGGACTATGGCTACACCTTC. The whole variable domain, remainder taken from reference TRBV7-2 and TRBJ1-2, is GAGVSQSPSNKVTEKGKDVELRCDPISGHTALYWYRQSLGQGLEFLIYFQGNSAPDKSGLPSDRFSAERTGGSVSTLTIQRTQQEDSAVYLCASSPRQEDYGYTFGSGTRLTVV.

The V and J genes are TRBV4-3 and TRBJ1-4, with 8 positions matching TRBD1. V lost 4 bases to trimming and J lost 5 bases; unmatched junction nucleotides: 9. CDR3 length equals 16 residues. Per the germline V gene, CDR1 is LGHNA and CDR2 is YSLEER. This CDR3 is CASSPLVGTGNEKLFF. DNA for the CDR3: TGCGCCAGCAGCCCTCTAGTCGGGACAGGAAATGAAAAACTGTTTTTT.

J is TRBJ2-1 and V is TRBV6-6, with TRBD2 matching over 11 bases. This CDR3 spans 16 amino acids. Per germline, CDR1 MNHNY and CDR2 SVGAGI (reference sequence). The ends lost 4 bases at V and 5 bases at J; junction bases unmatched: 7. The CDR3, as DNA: TGTGCCAGCAGTTCCGAACTAGCGGGGGCCCACAATGAGCAGTTCTTC. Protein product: CASSSELAGAHNEQFF.

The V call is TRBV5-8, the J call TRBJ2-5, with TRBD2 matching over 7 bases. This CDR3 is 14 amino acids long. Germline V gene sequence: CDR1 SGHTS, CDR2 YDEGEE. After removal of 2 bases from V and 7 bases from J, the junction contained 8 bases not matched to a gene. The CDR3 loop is CASSFRGDLRTQYF. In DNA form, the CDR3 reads TGTGCCAGCAGCTTCCGGGGGGACCTTCGGACCCAGTACTTC.

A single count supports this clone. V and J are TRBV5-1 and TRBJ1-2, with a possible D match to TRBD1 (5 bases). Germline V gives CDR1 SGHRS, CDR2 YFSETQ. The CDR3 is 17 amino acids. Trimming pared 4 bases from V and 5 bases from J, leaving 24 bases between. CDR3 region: CASSVRTHGGEFYGYTF. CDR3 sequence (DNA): TGCGCCAGCAGCGTTCGGACCCATGGAGGGGAATTTTATGGCTACACCTTC.

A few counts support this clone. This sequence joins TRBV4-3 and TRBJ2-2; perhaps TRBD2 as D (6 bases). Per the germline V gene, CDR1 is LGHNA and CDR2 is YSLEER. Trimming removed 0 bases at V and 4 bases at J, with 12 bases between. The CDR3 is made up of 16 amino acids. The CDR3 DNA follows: TGCGCCAGCAGCCAAGAGATTTTCGGGAGCACCGGGGAGCTGTTTTTT. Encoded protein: CASSQEIFGSTGELFF.

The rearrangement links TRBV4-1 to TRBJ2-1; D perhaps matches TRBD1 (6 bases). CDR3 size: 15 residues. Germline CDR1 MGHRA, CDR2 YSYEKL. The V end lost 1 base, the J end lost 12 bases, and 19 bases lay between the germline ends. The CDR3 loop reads CASSQGQIIGRGQFF. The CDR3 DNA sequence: TGCGCCAGCAGCCAAGGCCAAATAATAGGCAGGGGGCAGTTCTTC.

As DNA, the CDR3 is TGTGCCAGCAGTTTTATCTATGGCTACACCTTC. Translated: CASSFIYGYTF. The gene calls are TRBV28 and TRBJ1-2; D uncertain. Germline lookup yields CDR1 MDHEN and CDR2 SYDVKM. Trimming cost V 3 bases and J 4 bases, with 3 bases left between them. This CDR3 spans 11 amino acids.

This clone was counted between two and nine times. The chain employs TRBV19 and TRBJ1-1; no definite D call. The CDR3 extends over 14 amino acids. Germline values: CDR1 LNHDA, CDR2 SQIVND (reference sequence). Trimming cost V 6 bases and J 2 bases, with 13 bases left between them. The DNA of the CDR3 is TGTGCCAGTAGGGTAGCGCACGGCAACACTGAAGCTTTCTTT. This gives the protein CASRVAHGNTEAFF.

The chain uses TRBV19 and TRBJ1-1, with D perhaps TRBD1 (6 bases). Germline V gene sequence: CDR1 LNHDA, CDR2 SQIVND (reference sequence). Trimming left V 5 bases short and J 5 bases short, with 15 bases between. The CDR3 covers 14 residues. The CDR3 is CASSETGTRTEAFF. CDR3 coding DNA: TGTGCCAGTAGTGAAACAGGGACAAGGACTGAAGCTTTCTTT.

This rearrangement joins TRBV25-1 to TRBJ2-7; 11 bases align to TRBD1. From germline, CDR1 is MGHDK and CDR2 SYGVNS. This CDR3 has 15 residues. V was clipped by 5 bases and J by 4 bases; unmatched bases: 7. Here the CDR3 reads CASSQTGTGGYEQYF. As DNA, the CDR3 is TGTGCCAGCAGTCAGACCGGGACAGGGGGTTACGAGCAGTACTTC.

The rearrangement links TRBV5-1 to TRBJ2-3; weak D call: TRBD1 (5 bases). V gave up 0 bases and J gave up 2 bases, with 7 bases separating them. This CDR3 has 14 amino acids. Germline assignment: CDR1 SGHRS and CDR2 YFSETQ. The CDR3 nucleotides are TGCGCCAGCAGCTTGGAAGGGGCCACAGATACGCAGTATTTT. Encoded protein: CASSLEGATDTQYF.

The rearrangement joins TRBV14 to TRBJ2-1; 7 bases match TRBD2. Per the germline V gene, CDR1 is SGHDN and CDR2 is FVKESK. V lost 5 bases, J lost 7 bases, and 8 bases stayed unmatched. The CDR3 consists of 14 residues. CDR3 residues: CASSFSGLGNEQFF. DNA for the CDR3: TGTGCCAGCAGCTTTAGCGGGTTAGGGAATGAGCAGTTCTTC.

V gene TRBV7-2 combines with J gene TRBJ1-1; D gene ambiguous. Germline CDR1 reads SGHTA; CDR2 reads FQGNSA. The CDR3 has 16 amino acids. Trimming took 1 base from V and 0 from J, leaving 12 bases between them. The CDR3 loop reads CASSLGPLGLNTEAFF. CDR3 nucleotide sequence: TGTGCCAGCAGCTTAGGACCCCTAGGCTTGAACACTGAAGCTTTCTTT.

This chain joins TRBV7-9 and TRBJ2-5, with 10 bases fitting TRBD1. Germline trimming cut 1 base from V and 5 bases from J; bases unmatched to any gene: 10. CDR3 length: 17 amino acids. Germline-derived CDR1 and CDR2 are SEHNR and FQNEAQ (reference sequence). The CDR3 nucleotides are TGTGCCAGCAGCTTAGTTGTGACAGGGGGCCGTGGGGAGACCCAGTACTTC. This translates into CASSLVVTGGRGETQYF.

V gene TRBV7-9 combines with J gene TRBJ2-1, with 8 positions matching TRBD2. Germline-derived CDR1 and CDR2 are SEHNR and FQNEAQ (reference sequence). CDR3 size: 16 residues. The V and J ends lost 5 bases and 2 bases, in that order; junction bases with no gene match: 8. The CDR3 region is CASSPREGRAYNEQFF. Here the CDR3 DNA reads TGTGCCAGCAGCCCCCGGGAGGGGAGGGCCTACAATGAGCAGTTCTTC.

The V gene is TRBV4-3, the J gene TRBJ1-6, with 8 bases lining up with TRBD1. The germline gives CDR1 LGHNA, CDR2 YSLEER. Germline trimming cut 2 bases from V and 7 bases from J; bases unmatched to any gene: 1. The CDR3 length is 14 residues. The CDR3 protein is CASSQWTGNSPLHF. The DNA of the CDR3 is TGCGCCAGCAGCCAATGGACAGGGAATTCACCCCTCCACTTT.

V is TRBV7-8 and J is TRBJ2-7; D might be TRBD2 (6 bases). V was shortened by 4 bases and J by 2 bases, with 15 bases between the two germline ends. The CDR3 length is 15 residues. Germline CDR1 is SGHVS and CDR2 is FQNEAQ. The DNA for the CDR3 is TGTGCCAGCAGCTCCAACCGGGACTTAACCTACGAGCAGTACTTC. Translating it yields CASSSNRDLTYEQYF.

CDR3 DNA: TGTGCCAGCAGCTTGGACAGGGGGGACCCCTATAATTCACCCCTCCACTTT. It translates to CASSLDRGDPYNSPLHF. This chain joins TRBV7-2 and TRBJ1-6; 10 positions match TRBD1. CDR1 is SGHTA and CDR2 is FQGNSA in the germline V gene. The CDR3 has 17 residues. J was trimmed by 2 bases and V by 3 bases; bases with no gene match: 4.

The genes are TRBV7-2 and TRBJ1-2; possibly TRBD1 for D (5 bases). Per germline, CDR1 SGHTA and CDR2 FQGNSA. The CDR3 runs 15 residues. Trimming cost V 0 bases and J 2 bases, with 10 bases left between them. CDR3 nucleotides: TGTGCCAGCAGCTTAGCGGGGGGGGAGAACTATGGCTACACCTTC. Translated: CASSLAGGENYGYTF.

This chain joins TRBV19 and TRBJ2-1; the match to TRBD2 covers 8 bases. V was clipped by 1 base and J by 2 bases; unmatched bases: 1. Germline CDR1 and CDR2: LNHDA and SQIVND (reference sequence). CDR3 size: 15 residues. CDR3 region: CASSIALAAYNEQFF. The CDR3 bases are TGTGCCAGTAGTATAGCACTAGCGGCCTACAATGAGCAGTTCTTC.